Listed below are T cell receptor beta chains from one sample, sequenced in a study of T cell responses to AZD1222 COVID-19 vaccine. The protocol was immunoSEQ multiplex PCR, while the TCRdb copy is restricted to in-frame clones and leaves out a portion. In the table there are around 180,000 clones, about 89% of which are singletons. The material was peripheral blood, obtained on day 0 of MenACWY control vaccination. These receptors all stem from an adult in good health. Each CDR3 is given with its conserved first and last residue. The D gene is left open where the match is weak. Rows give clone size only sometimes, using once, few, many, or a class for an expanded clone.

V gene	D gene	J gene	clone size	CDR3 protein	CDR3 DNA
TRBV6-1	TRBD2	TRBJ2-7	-	CASSEGSSGGYEQYF	TGTGCCAGCAGTGAAGGGTCTAGCGGGGGCTACGAGCAGTACTTC
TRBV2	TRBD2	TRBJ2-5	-	CASRPASGGPPRETQYF	TGTGCCAGCAGGCCCGCTAGCGGGGGGCCCCCTCGGGAGACCCAGTACTTC
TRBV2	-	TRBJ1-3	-	CASSEEGGRPSGNTIYF	TGTGCCAGCAGTGAGGAGGGGGGGAGGCCCTCTGGAAACACCATATATTTT
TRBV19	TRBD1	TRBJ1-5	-	CASSIGSGGGQPQHF	TGTGCCAGTAGTATAGGGTCAGGGGGCGGTCAGCCCCAGCATTTT
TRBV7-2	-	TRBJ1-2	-	CASSLSAANYGYTF	TGTGCCAGCAGCTTATCGGCAGCTAACTATGGCTACACCTTC
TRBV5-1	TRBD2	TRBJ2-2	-	CASSPPPSGVGGELFF	TGCGCCAGCAGCCCGCCTCCTAGCGGGGTGGGCGGGGAGCTGTTTTTT
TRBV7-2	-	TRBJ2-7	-	CASSLTGGHHYEQYF	TGTGCCAGCAGCTTAACCGGGGGGCATCACTACGAGCAGTACTTC
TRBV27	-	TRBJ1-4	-	CASSSRPRGEKLFF	TGTGCCAGCAGTTCCCGACCCAGGGGAGAAAAACTGTTTTTT
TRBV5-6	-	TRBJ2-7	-	CASSLIRSYEQYF	TGTGCCAGCAGCTTGATTAGGTCCTACGAGCAGTACTTC
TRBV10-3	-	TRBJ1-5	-	CAISDADDQPQHF	TGTGCCATCAGTGACGCAGATGATCAGCCCCAGCATTTT
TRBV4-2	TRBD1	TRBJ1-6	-	CASSQANRGPYNSPLHF	TGTGCCAGCAGCCAGGCCAACAGGGGCCCGTATAATTCACCCCTCCACTTT
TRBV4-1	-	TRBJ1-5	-	CASSQFTADQPQHF	TGCGCCAGCAGCCAGTTTACAGCCGATCAGCCCCAGCATTTT
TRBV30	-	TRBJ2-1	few	CAWTPHGSQGRSNEQFF	TGTGCCTGGACCCCTCACGGCTCCCAGGGCAGATCGAATGAGCAGTTCTTC
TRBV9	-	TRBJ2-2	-	CASSVSNTGELFF	TGTGCCAGCAGCGTATCGAACACCGGGGAGCTGTTTTTT
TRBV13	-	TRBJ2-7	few	CASSKAGQGQYF	TGTGCCAGCAGCAAGGCGGGGCAAGGGCAGTACTTC
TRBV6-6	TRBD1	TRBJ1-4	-	CASSSYGQATNEKLFF	TGTGCCAGCAGTTCCTACGGACAGGCAACTAATGAAAAACTGTTTTTT
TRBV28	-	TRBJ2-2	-	CASSLWVGANTGELFF	TGTGCCAGCAGTTTATGGGTGGGAGCCAACACCGGGGAGCTGTTTTTT
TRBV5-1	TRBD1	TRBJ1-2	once	CASSLDSYRGLIYGYTF	TGCGCCAGCAGCTTGGACTCATACAGGGGGCTGATCTATGGCTACACCTTC
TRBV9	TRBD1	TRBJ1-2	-	CASSVEIRGQGDGYTF	TGTGCCAGCAGCGTAGAGATTCGGGGACAGGGTGATGGCTACACCTTC
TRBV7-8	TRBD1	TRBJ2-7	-	CASSRTGYEQYF	TGTGCCAGCAGCCGGACAGGTTACGAGCAGTACTTC
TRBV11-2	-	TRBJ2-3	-	CASSPGGDTQYF	TGTGCCAGCAGCCCAGGGGGGGATACGCAGTATTTT
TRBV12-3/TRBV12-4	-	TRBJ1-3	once	CASSGMGNTIYF	TGTGCCAGCAGCGGGATGGGAAACACCATATATTTT
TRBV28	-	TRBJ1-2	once	CASRDPPMRGYTF	TGTGCCAGCAGGGACCCCCCTATGAGGGGCTACACCTTC
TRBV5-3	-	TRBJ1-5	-	CARSWGYLDKHF	TGTGCCAGAAGCTGGGGGTACCTCGACAAGCATTTT
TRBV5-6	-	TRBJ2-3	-	CASSTMRRTDTQYF	TGTGCCAGCAGCACCATGCGACGCACAGATACGCAGTATTTT
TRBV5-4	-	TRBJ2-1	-	CASSPRSSSYNEQFF	TGTGCCAGCAGCCCCCGTTCGAGCTCCTACAATGAGCAGTTCTTC
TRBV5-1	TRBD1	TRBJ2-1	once	CASSLGQGGNEQFF	TGCGCCAGCAGCTTGGGACAGGGTGGCAATGAGCAGTTCTTC